What follows are 22 T cell receptor beta chains derived from one specimen sequenced in a study of somatic mutations in cytotoxic T cells in rheumatoid arthritis. Clones were sequenced by immunoSEQ multiplex PCR, and TCRdb holds only the in-frame ones, with some missing. The table includes about 18,000 clones, approximately 84% detected once. Sequenced material: CD8+ T cells sorted from blood. The receptors shown here come from an adult with rheumatoid arthritis.

The J gene is TRBJ2-5, the V gene TRBV5-4; D may match TRBD1 or TRBD2 (5 bases each). The CDR3 spans 15 residues. V gave up 0 bases and J gave up 1 base, with 10 bases separating them. In germline, CDR1 is SGHNT, CDR2 YYREEE (reference sequence). Written as DNA, the CDR3 is TGTGCCAGCAGCTTGGCCAGGGACGTCCAAGAGACCCAGTACTTC. Encoded protein: CASSLARDVQETQYF.

The chain links TRBV5-1 to TRBJ1-2; 8 nucleotides line up with TRBD1. The J segment lost 4 bases and the V segment lost 7 bases, leaving 9 bases of the junction unmatched. Germline lookup yields CDR1 SGHRS and CDR2 YFSETQ. This CDR3 contains 14 residues. CDR3 nucleotide sequence: TGCGCCAGCTCGCCGTACGACAGGGGCTATGGCTACACCTTC. Translation: CASSPYDRGYGYTF.

The chain is built from TRBV30 and TRBJ2-7, with D possibly being TRBD1 or TRBD2 (5 bases each). Germline V CDR1 and CDR2: GTSNPN, SVGIG (reference sequence). CDR3 size: 12 residues. V lost 2 bases and J 3 bases, leaving 8 bases between the germline ends. The CDR3 reads CAWSLGDYEQYF. The DNA for the CDR3 is TGTGCCTGGAGTTTGGGGGACTACGAGCAGTACTTC.

The chain has TRBV7-2 and TRBJ1-3, with a possible D match to TRBD1 (5 bases). V gave up 2 bases and J gave up 2 bases, with 7 bases separating them. The CDR3 consists of 14 residues. Germline V lookup: CDR1 SGHTA, CDR2 FQGNSA. The CDR3 bases are TGTGCCAGCAGCTTACAGGGACCTGGAAACACCATATATTTT. Translation: CASSLQGPGNTIYF.

This chain's CDR3 is CASSVDVDNEKLFF. As DNA, the CDR3 is TGTGCCAGCAGCGTAGATGTTGATAATGAAAAACTGTTTTTT. V gene TRBV9 combines with J gene TRBJ1-4; D ambiguous. Germline V gene lookup returns CDR1 SGDLS and CDR2 YYNGEE. The CDR3 contains 14 residues. Between the trimmed V and J ends, which lost 0 bases and 4 bases, there was a span of 7 bases.

Here the CDR3 reads CASSASSGSWTDTQYF. The CDR3, as DNA: TGTGCCAGCAGCGCTTCTAGCGGGAGCTGGACAGATACGCAGTATTTT. V is TRBV6-6 and J is TRBJ2-3; 10 bases line up with TRBD2. J gave up 3 bases and V 6 bases, and 9 bases lay outside the gene matches. CDR1 MNHNY and CDR2 SVGAGI come from the germline V gene (reference sequence). The CDR3 extends over 16 amino acids.

The chain uses TRBV2 and TRBJ1-1; D ambiguous. Germline V gene sequence: CDR1 SNHLY, CDR2 FYNNEI. The CDR3 runs 14 residues. V was trimmed by 7 bases and J by 0 bases, leaving 12 bases between them. CDR3 bases: TGTGCCAGCATCGAGACAAGTATGAACACTGAAGCTTTCTTT. Encoded protein: CASIETSMNTEAFF.

The gene calls are TRBV13 and TRBJ1-4; possibly TRBD1 for D (6 bases). Trimming left V 5 bases short and J 8 bases short, with 15 bases between. CDR3 length equals 14 residues. The germline V gene has CDR1 PRHDT and CDR2 FYEKMQ (reference sequence). The CDR3 region has the DNA TGTGCCAGCAGCCGTAGGGGGGGAAGGGAAAAACTGTTTTTT. Translation gives CASSRRGGREKLFF.

The rearrangement uses TRBV15 and TRBJ2-7, with 11 bases identical to TRBD2. The CDR3 sequence is 16 residues long. Germline assignment: CDR1 LNHNV and CDR2 YYDKDF (reference sequence). Unmatched junction bases numbered 7, after V lost 5 bases and J lost 1 base. This chain's CDR3 is CATSPEGLAGSYEQYF. The CDR3 nucleotides read TGTGCCACCAGCCCCGAAGGACTAGCGGGTTCCTACGAGCAGTACTTC.

The chain uses TRBV9 and TRBJ1-4; D not resolved. The germline V and J ends were trimmed by 0 bases and 5 bases, with 14 bases remaining between them. This CDR3 is 16 amino acids long. Germline loops: CDR1 SGDLS, CDR2 YYNGEE. The chain's CDR3 is CASSVETGRVNEKLFF. The DNA of the CDR3 is TGTGCCAGCAGCGTAGAAACCGGACGGGTAAATGAAAAACTGTTTTTT.

The chain combines TRBV5-6 with TRBJ1-2; no reliable D call. V was shortened by 0 bases and J by 3 bases, with 6 bases between the two germline ends. In germline, CDR1 is SGHDT, CDR2 YYEEEE. The CDR3 extends over 13 amino acids. This CDR3 is CASSLGSHYGYTF. The CDR3 DNA is TGTGCCAGCAGCTTGGGCAGCCACTATGGCTACACCTTC.

This chain joins TRBV6-4 and TRBJ2-3, with D perhaps TRBD2 (5 bases). Trimming took 4 bases from V and 1 from J, leaving 12 bases between them. This CDR3 is built from 15 residues. Germline assignment: CDR1 MRHNA and CDR2 SNTAGT. This chain's CDR3 is CASSGPTRGTDTQYF. DNA of the CDR3: TGTGCCAGCAGTGGCCCGACGCGGGGCACAGATACGCAGTATTTT.

This clone is a singleton in its sample. The rearrangement uses TRBV6-5 and TRBJ2-1; TRBD2 aligns across 12 bases. Germline loops: CDR1 MNHEY, CDR2 SVGAGI. Trimming at V came to 0 bases and at J to 8 bases, leaving 2 bases not matched to a gene. This CDR3 is 15 amino acids long. DNA for the CDR3: TGTGCCAGCAGTTACTCACTAGCGGGAGGTGATGAGCAGTTCTTC. The encoded protein is CASSYSLAGGDEQFF.

The chain has TRBV13 and TRBJ2-7, with 11 bases that match TRBD2. The germline gives CDR1 PRHDT, CDR2 FYEKMQ (reference sequence). The CDR3 runs 16 residues. After removal of 3 bases from V and 1 base from J, the junction contained 5 bases not matched to a gene. The CDR3 here is CASSLSGTSGSYEQYF. CDR3 coding DNA: TGTGCCAGCAGCTTGAGCGGGACTAGCGGTTCCTACGAGCAGTACTTC.

Written as DNA, the CDR3 is TGTGCCAGTAGTCCGACTAGCGGGGGCTACAATGAGCAGTTCTTC. It yields the protein CASSPTSGGYNEQFF. This chain links TRBV19 with TRBJ2-1; 12 nucleotides match TRBD2. CDR3 size: 15 residues. The V and J ends lost 5 bases and 3 bases, in that order; junction bases with no gene match: 2. Germline loops: CDR1 LNHDA, CDR2 SQIVND (reference sequence).

This rearrangement joins TRBV5-4 to TRBJ2-5; the D gene could be TRBD1 or TRBD2 (5 bases each). Looked up from germline, CDR1 is SGHNT and CDR2 is YYREEE (reference sequence). Trimming stripped 0 bases from V and 3 bases from J, with 9 bases between. The CDR3 length is 14 residues. The CDR3 sequence: CASSLVQGEETQYF. The CDR3 region has the DNA TGTGCCAGCAGCTTGGTGCAGGGAGAAGAGACCCAGTACTTC.

The rearrangement joins TRBV5-4 to TRBJ2-7; D may be TRBD1 or TRBD2 (5 bases each). Trimming took 5 bases from V and 3 from J, leaving 18 bases between them. The germline V gene encodes CDR1 SGHNT and CDR2 YYREEE (reference sequence). The CDR3 has 15 amino acids. The CDR3 nucleotides read TGTGCCAGCAGGCTATGGGGGACCCCAGGCTACGAGCAGTACTTC. It is translated as CASRLWGTPGYEQYF.

This clone was picked up one time. The gene calls are TRBV7-6 and TRBJ1-6; D gene uncertain. Germline V CDR1 and CDR2: SGHVS, FNYEAQ. This CDR3 is built from 13 residues. Trimming stripped 1 base from V and 8 bases from J, with 6 bases between. Here the CDR3 reads CASSLGEDSPLHF. In DNA form, the CDR3 reads TGTGCCAGCAGCTTAGGGGAGGATTCACCCCTCCACTTT.

This rearrangement joins TRBV27 to TRBJ2-5; 8 nucleotides agree with TRBD2. This CDR3 has 14 amino acids. With V trimmed by 4 bases and J by 5 bases, 6 bases remained unmatched. Germline V gene lookup returns CDR1 MNHEY and CDR2 SMNVEV (reference sequence). CDR3: CASSSSSGLETQYF. CDR3 coding DNA: TGTGCCAGCAGTTCATCTAGCGGGTTGGAGACCCAGTACTTC.

This clone has more than one count but fewer than ten. This chain links TRBV7-9 with TRBJ1-2; 8 bases align to TRBD1. Germline lookup yields CDR1 SEHNR and CDR2 FQNEAQ (reference sequence). With V trimmed by 2 bases and J by 7 bases, 3 bases remained unmatched. The CDR3 sequence is 13 residues long. Here the CDR3 reads CASSLPGQGGYTF. Here the CDR3 DNA reads TGTGCCAGCAGCTTACCAGGACAGGGTGGCTACACCTTC.

J is TRBJ2-7 and V is TRBV2, with D unclear. Germline-derived CDR1 and CDR2 are SNHLY and FYNNEI. V lost 6 bases to trimming and J lost 2 bases, with 11 bases between them. This CDR3 region has 13 residues. Here the CDR3 reads CASRGYVPYEQYF. The DNA for the CDR3 is TGTGCCAGCAGAGGGTACGTTCCCTACGAGCAGTACTTC.

This rearrangement joins TRBV21-1 to TRBJ1-1; TRBD1 was called by the table and not checked on the DNA. TRBV21-1 is listed as a pseudogene. This CDR3 has 16 amino acids. CDR3 region: CASSNRDSMKDTEAFF. The CDR3 DNA reads TGTGCCAGCAGCAACCGGGACAGCATGAAGGACACTGAAGCTTTCTTT.